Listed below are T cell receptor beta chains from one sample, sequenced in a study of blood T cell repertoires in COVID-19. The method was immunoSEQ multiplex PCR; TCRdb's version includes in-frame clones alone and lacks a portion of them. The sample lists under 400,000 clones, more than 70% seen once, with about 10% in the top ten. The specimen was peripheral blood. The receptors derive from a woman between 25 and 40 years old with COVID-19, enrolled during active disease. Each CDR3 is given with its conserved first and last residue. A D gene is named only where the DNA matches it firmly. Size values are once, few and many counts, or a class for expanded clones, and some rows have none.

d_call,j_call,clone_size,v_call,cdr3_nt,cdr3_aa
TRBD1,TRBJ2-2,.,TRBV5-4,TGTGCCAGCAGCGTAAGACAGGGAAACACCGGGGAGCTGTTTTTT,CASSVRQGNTGELFF
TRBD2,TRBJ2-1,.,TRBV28,TGTGCCAGCAGTTTTCGGGGGACTAGCGGGAGGGATGAGCAGTTCTTC,CASSFRGTSGRDEQFF
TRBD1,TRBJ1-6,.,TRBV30,TGTGCCTGGACCGGCACCGGGACAGGGGCTTCACCCCTCCACTTT,CAWTGTGTGASPLHF
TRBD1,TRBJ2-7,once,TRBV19,TGTGCCAGTAGTCTTCCGGGACAGACATTTTTGGGGCAGTACTTC,CASSLPGQTFLGQYF
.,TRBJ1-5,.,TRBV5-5,TGTGCCAGCACCCCCGGGGGTGGTCAGCCCCAGCATTTT,CASTPGGGQPQHF
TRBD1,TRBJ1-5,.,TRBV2,TGTGCCAGCAGTGGGGACAGCGCCTATCAGCCCCAGCATTTT,CASSGDSAYQPQHF
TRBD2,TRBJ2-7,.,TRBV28,TGTGCCAGCAGTACCCCCGGACTAGCGTTTGGCGAGCAGTACTTC,CASSTPGLAFGEQYF
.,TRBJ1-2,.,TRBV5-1,TGCGCCAGCAGCTTGGCCTTGGACAGAAGCTATGGCTACACCTTC,CASSLALDRSYGYTF
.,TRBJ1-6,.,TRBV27,TGTGCCAGCAGTTTATCGGCCACAGCAATCTATTCACCCCTCCACTTT,CASSLSATAIYSPLHF
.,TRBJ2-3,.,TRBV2,TGTGCCACGGAGGGGCGCGATAGCACAGATACGCAGTATTTT,CATEGRDSTDTQYF
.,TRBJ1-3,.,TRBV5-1,TGCGCCAGCAGCTTGAGCGGCGCCGGAAACACCATATATTTT,CASSLSGAGNTIYF
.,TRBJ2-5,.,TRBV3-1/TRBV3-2,TGTGCCAGCAGCCAAGATAGCGGCTGCCAAGAGACCCAGTACTTC,CASSQDSGCQETQYF
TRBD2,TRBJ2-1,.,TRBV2,TGTGCCAGCACAGGACTAGCGGGAGTTTGGGAGCAGTTCTTC,CASTGLAGVWEQFF
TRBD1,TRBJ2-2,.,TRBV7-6,TGTGCCAGCAGCTTCTCTCGACAGGGCGAAAACACCGGGGAGCTGTTTTTT,CASSFSRQGENTGELFF
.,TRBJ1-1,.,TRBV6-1,TGTGCCAGCAGTGATTTCGGGAAGGGCCGGGTCACTGAAGCTTTCTTT,CASSDFGKGRVTEAFF
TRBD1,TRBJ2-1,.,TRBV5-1,TGCGCCAGCAGCATTGGGGCGTTTGGACAGGGGTATAGTGAGCAGTTCTTC,CASSIGAFGQGYSEQFF
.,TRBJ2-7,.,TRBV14,TGTGCCAGCAGCCAAGTAAGGAGCTCCTACGAGCAGTACTTC,CASSQVRSSYEQYF
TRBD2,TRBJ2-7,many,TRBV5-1,TGCGCCAGCAGCTTAGATGCGGGGGGCGCGTACGAGCAGTACTTC,CASSLDAGGAYEQYF
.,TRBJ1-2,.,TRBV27,TGTGCCAGCAGACAGACTTCCGGGACTGACTATGGCTACACCTTC,CASRQTSGTDYGYTF
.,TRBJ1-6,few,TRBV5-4,TGTGCCAGCAGCTTGGGAGGTACAGGGTGGGTCTCACCCCTCCACTTT,CASSLGGTGWVSPLHF
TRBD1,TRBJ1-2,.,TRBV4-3,TGCGCCAGCAGCCAAGAATGGGGACAGGGTTATGGCTACACCTTC,CASSQEWGQGYGYTF
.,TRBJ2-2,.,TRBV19,TGTGCCAGTAGTATAGGCACTAACACCGGGGAGCTGTTTTTT,CASSIGTNTGELFF
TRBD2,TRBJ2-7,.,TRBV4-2,TGTGCCAGCAGCCAAGATCCGGCTAGCGGGATCTACGAGCAGTACTTC,CASSQDPASGIYEQYF
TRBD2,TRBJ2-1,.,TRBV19,TGTGCCAGTAGTATAAGACTAGCGGGAGGGTCCCCCCACAATGAGCAGTTCTTC,CASSIRLAGGSPHNEQFF
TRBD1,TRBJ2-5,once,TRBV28,TGTGCCAGCAGTTTGAGGACAGGGGTAGGGCAAGAGACCCAGTACTTC,CASSLRTGVGQETQYF
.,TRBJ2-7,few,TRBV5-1,TGCGCCAGCAGCTTGGACAGTACACCCTCCTACGAGCAGTACTTC,CASSLDSTPSYEQYF
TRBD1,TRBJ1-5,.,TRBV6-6,TGTGCCAGCAGGGGGACAGGGGTCACCCAGCCCCAGCATTTT,CASRGTGVTQPQHF
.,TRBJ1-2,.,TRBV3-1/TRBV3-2,TGTGCCAGCAGCCAGAGGGTTTCGGAGAACTATGGCTACACCTTC,CASSQRVSENYGYTF
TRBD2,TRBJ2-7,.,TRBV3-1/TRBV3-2,TGTGCCAGCAGTCGTCTAGCGGGAGTCCACGAGCAGTACTTC,CASSRLAGVHEQYF
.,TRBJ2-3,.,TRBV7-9,TGTGCCAGCAGCTTAGGGGCGGCAGGGCCAGATACGCAGTATTTT,CASSLGAAGPDTQYF
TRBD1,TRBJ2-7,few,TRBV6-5,TGTGCCATCCTTGATCCGACAGGGGACCGATACGAGCAGTACTTC,CAILDPTGDRYEQYF
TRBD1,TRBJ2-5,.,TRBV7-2,TGTGCCAGCAGCTTAGTGGACAGGGTCGAGACCCAGTACTTC,CASSLVDRVETQYF
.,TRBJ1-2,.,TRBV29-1,TGCAGCGTAGGGGGGGCGTCTCTGAATGGCTACACCTTC,CSVGGASLNGYTF
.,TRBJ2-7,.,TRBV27,TGTGCCAGCAGCTTGGCGCCGGAGGGGCTAACCTACGAGCAGTACTTC,CASSLAPEGLTYEQYF
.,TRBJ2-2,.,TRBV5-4,TGTGCCAGCAGCGCAGACAGAATCGGCACCGGGGAGCTGTTTTTT,CASSADRIGTGELFF
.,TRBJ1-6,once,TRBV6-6,TGTGCCAGCAGGGAGAGGGGGACCTTAGATTCACCCCTCCACTTT,CASRERGTLDSPLHF
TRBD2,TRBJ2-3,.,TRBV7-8,TGTGCCAGCAGCTTAGTAGCGGCGGGGGGCACAGATACGCAGTATTTT,CASSLVAAGGTDTQYF
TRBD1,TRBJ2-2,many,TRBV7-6,TGTGCCAGCAGCCCAGGGACAGGACAAGACACCGGGGAGCTGTTTTTT,CASSPGTGQDTGELFF
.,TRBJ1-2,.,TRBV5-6,TGTGCCAGCAGCTTGGAACAGGTCACTATAGGCTACACCTTC,CASSLEQVTIGYTF
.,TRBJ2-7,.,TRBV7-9,TGTGCCAGCAGCCAGGGGAACTCCGAGCAGTACTTC,CASSQGNSEQYF
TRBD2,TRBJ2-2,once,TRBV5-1,TGCGCCAGCAGCTACGTATCGGGGCGCCCGGCTAGCGGCCCGAACACCGGGGAGCTGTTTTTT,CASSYVSGRPASGPNTGELFF
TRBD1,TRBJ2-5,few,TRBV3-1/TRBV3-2,TGTGCCAGCAGCCGGGACCGGGACAGGCAAGAGACCCAGTACTTC,CASSRDRDRQETQYF
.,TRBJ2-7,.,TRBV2,TGTGCCAGCAGCCTCAGTGCATCGGGGGAGCAGTACTTC,CASSLSASGEQYF
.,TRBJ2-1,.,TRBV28,TGTGCCAGCACTGGGGGGAGCTTCTACAATGAGCAGTTCTTC,CASTGGSFYNEQFF
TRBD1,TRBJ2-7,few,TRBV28,TGTGCCAGCAGTTCCCCGGGACAGGGCTACGAGCAGTACTTC,CASSSPGQGYEQYF